This T cell receptor beta chain was recovered during a study of control samples from healthy donors and cancer patients. Sequenced by immunoSEQ multiplex PCR; TCRdb stores in-frame clones only, minus some. The sample yields 100,000 or so clones, 91% seen once. This CDR3 has 15 amino acids. The germline gives CDR1 SGHTA, CDR2 FQGTGA. V lost 5 bases to trimming and J lost 0 bases, with 10 bases between them. This clone was seen a single time. The rearrangement joins TRBV7-3 to TRBJ2-2; D might be TRBD1 (5 bases). Sequencing input: blood. This clonotype was sampled from a woman in her thirties in good health. The DNA for the CDR3 is TGTGCCAGCAGCCTCCAGGGCGCGAACACCGGGGAGCTGTTTTTT. Amino acids: CASSLQGANTGELFF.